Below are 16 T cell receptor beta chains sequenced from a single sample in a study of T cells in Graves' hyperthyroidism and ophthalmopathy. TCR beta CDR3 region amplification was performed from RNA transcripts. HTBI primers were used for first-round RT-PCR of the TCR CDR3. TCRdb recomputed calls from the multiplex PCR reads with MiXCR, one row per CDR3 protein. In the table there are approximately 430,000 distinct CDR3 sequences, approximately 14% of which are singletons. The sample taken for sequencing was blood. These receptors were collected from a woman aged 18-29 years with Graves' hyperthyroidism.

The chain couples TRBV6-2 or TRBV6-3 to TRBJ2-1; 11 bases line up with TRBD2. CDR1 and CDR2 from the germline V gene are MNHEY and SVGEGT. The V and J ends lost 7 bases and 7 bases, in that order; junction bases with no gene match: 3. The CDR3 is 13 residues long. The CDR3: CASTGLAVNEQFF. CDR3 DNA sequence: TGTGCCAGCACGGGACTAGCGGTAAATGAGCAGTTCTTC.

In its sample, this clonotype was seen many times. As DNA, the CDR3 is TGTGCCAGCAGCCAAGTAGGCGGGAGCGATGAGCAGTTCTTC. Translated, it gives CASSQVGGSDEQFF. The J gene is TRBJ2-1, the V gene TRBV3-1, with 7 bases matching TRBD2. The CDR3 loop spans 14 amino acids. The germline V gene has CDR1 LGHDT and CDR2 YNNKEL (reference sequence). The J segment lost 8 bases and the V segment lost 1 base, leaving 5 bases of the junction unmatched.

This clonotype was seen repeatedly, ten times or more. This chain connects TRBV6-1 to TRBJ2-7; 7 bases agree with TRBD2. From germline, CDR1 is MNHNS and CDR2 SASEGT. The CDR3 is 16 amino acids. J lost 2 bases, V lost 8 bases, and 15 bases had no gene match. The CDR3 nucleotides are TGTGCCAGCGGACCTCAGAAAGCGGGAAGACCCTACGAGCAGTACTTC. Encoded protein: CASGPQKAGRPYEQYF.

At least ten counts were recorded for this clonotype. This chain joins TRBV14 and TRBJ2-7, with a possible D match to TRBD1 (5 bases). The germline gives CDR1 SGHDN, CDR2 FVKESK. V dropped 1 base and J dropped 7 bases, with 8 bases sitting between them. The CDR3 extends over 12 amino acids. DNA for the CDR3: TGTGCCAGCAGCCAAGTAAGGGGAGAGCAGTACTTC. It yields the protein CASSQVRGEQYF.

This clonotype was seen many times. The chain uses TRBV12-3 or TRBV12-4 and TRBJ1-5, with 10 bases fitting TRBD1. The trim removed 5 bases at V and 3 bases at J, leaving 7 bases unmatched. This CDR3 has 16 amino acids. The CDR3 loop is CASSQSDRGVNQPQHF. The CDR3 bases are TGTGCCAGCAGTCAATCGGACAGGGGGGTCAATCAGCCCCAGCATTTT.

This clonotype was found many times. The chain recombines TRBV12-3 or TRBV12-4 with TRBJ2-1; tentatively, D is TRBD1 or TRBD2 (5 bases each). The CDR3 consists of 15 residues. V was cut by 3 bases and J by 1 base, with 10 bases left in between. In DNA form, the CDR3 reads TGTGCCAGCAGTTTGAGGGGAAGGTCCTACAATGAGCAGTTCTTC. Encoded protein: CASSLRGRSYNEQFF.

This clonotype was seen a few times. This chain connects TRBV12-3 or TRBV12-4 to TRBJ1-4, with D possibly matching TRBD1 (5 bases). The CDR3 extends over 14 amino acids. The germline V and J ends were trimmed by 8 bases and 8 bases, with 18 bases remaining between them. CDR3 protein: CASARGTMEEKLFF. In DNA, the CDR3 is TGTGCCAGCGCCCGGGGCACTATGGAGGAAAAACTGTTTTTT.

This clonotype was counted many times. The gene calls are TRBV27 and TRBJ1-5, with unresolved D. Trimming took off 3 bases at V and 5 bases at J, with 8 bases between the two ends. The germline gives CDR1 MNHEY, CDR2 SMNVEV (reference sequence). The CDR3 runs to 13 residues. The CDR3 DNA reads TGTGCCAGCAGTTTGGTTAGGGATCAGCCCCAGCATTTT. This codes for CASSLVRDQPQHF.

In this sample, this clonotype turned up many times. The chain employs TRBV6-1 and TRBJ2-1, with 8 bases lining up with TRBD2. The J segment lost 7 bases and the V segment lost 3 bases, leaving 14 bases of the junction unmatched. The CDR3 is 17 amino acids. Germline loops: CDR1 MNHNS, CDR2 SASEGT. The CDR3 sequence is CASSEGVAGRTKNEQFF. Here the CDR3 DNA reads TGTGCCAGCAGTGAGGGTGTAGCGGGGAGGACCAAGAATGAGCAGTTCTTC.

This clonotype has a count of ten or more. This chain connects TRBV7-3 to TRBJ2-1; 11 bases fit TRBD2. The length of the CDR3 is 19 residues. Germline-derived CDR1 and CDR2 are SGHTA and FQGTGA. Unmatched junction bases numbered 12, after V lost 0 bases and J lost 5 bases. The CDR3 nucleotides read TGTGCCAGCAGCTTAACCCCAGTCCCACTAGCGGGGGTAAACAATGAGCAGTTCTTC. Residues: CASSLTPVPLAGVNNEQFF. The full variable domain, rest sourced from reference TRBV7-3 and TRBJ2-1, is GAGVSQTPSNKVTEKGKYVELRCDPISGHTALYWYRQSLGQGPEFLIYFQGTGAADDSGLPNDRFFAVRPEGSVSTLKIQRTERGDSAVYLCASSLTPVPLAGVNNEQFFGPGTRLTVL.

This clonotype was detected many times. The CDR3 protein is CAWSLPRLFF. CDR3 bases: TGTGCCTGGAGTTTGCCCAGGCTGTTTTTT. This sequence joins TRBV30 and TRBJ2-2, with D unclear. V was cut by 2 bases and J by 13 bases, with 8 bases left in between. The CDR3 consists of 10 residues. Germline CDR1 and CDR2: GTSNPN and SVGIG (reference sequence).

A few counts support this clonotype. The chain recombines TRBV4-1 with TRBJ2-2; D call uncertain. CDR3 length equals 14 residues. V was clipped by 4 bases and J by 5 bases, with 11 bases between them. Germline CDR1 reads MGHRA; CDR2 reads YSYEKL. Here the CDR3 DNA reads TGCGCCAGCAGCCTCCAACTGGGAACCGGGGAGCTGTTTTTT. Translated: CASSLQLGTGELFF.

The genes are TRBV4-1 and TRBJ1-2; tentatively, D is TRBD1 (6 bases). Germline loops: CDR1 MGHRA, CDR2 YSYEKL. V lost 2 bases and J lost 0, with 10 bases in between. This CDR3 spans 15 amino acids. The CDR3 nucleotides read TGCGCCAGCAGCCAACAACAGGGAGCTAACTATGGCTACACCTTC. Translated: CASSQQQGANYGYTF.

The chain links TRBV28 to TRBJ1-1; 9 bases are shared with TRBD1. V was pared by 2 bases and J by 4 bases, with 2 bases of the junction left unmatched. The CDR3 consists of 14 residues. Germline CDR1 is MDHEN and CDR2 is SYDVKM. For the CDR3, the DNA is TGTGCCAGCAGTTTACTGGACAGGGGCACTGAAGCTTTCTTT. Protein: CASSLLDRGTEAFF.

The V and J genes are TRBV30 and TRBJ1-5; perhaps TRBD1 as D (6 bases). Trimming removed 5 bases from V and 6 bases from J, with 14 bases in between. The CDR3 is made up of 13 amino acids. Germline V lookup: CDR1 GTSNPN, CDR2 SVGIG (reference sequence). The CDR3 DNA sequence: TGTGCCTGGGGGTTGGGGGGCAGTCAGCCCCAGCATTTT. This codes for CAWGLGGSQPQHF.

The V and J genes are TRBV6-1 and TRBJ2-4; 8 nucleotides match TRBD1. CDR3 length: 12 amino acids. CDR1 and CDR2 (germline): MNHNS, SASEGT. The V and J ends lost 7 bases and 16 bases, in that order; junction bases with no gene match: 12. CDR3 amino acids: CASKGQGLNQYF. The CDR3 nucleotides are TGTGCCAGCAAAGGACAGGGTTTGAATCAATACTTC.